These 7 T cell receptor beta chains came from one sample sequenced in a study of T cell changes during pregnancy in multiple sclerosis. Here immunoSEQ multiplex PCR was the method, and the copy in TCRdb shows in-frame clones only, minus some. The sample lists approximately 51,000 clones, approximately 93% occurring once. The sample was peripheral blood, taken in the second trimester of pregnancy. These receptors came from a female donor with multiple sclerosis, enrolled in a pregnancy study.

The rearrangement links TRBV7-8 to TRBJ2-7, with D possibly TRBD1 on 5 matching bases. This CDR3 is 14 amino acids long. V dropped 2 bases and J dropped 3 bases, with 11 bases sitting between them. Germline-derived CDR1 and CDR2 are SGHVS and FQNEAQ. This CDR3 is CASSLSRVSYEQYF. The CDR3 region has the DNA TGTGCCAGCAGCTTATCCAGGGTGAGCTACGAGCAGTACTTC.

J is TRBJ2-3 and V is TRBV27; 12 bases match TRBD1. The CDR3 covers 17 residues. The germline gives CDR1 MNHEY, CDR2 SMNVEV (reference sequence). Trimming removed 4 bases from V and 5 bases from J; junction bases left unmatched: 10. The CDR3 sequence: CASSSNSGTGGGDTQYF. Here the CDR3 DNA reads TGTGCCAGCAGTTCCAACTCCGGGACAGGGGGCGGAGATACGCAGTATTTT.

This clone was found once. This rearrangement joins TRBV6-5 to TRBJ2-5; weak D call: TRBD2 (5 bases). Trimming removed 5 bases at V and 2 bases at J, with 15 bases between. The length of the CDR3 is 15 residues. CDR1 and CDR2 from the germline V gene are MNHEY and SVGAGI. CDR3 sequence (DNA): TGTGCCAGCAGTCCACGGGGAGTAGGGCAAGAGACCCAGTACTTC. It is translated as CASSPRGVGQETQYF.

The chain has TRBV6-1 and TRBJ1-1; no reliable D call. The CDR3 has 13 residues. V dropped 6 bases and J dropped 0 bases, with 8 bases sitting between them. Germline CDR1 reads MNHNS; CDR2 reads SASEGT. The CDR3 region is CASRLDLNTEAFF. The CDR3 nucleotides read TGTGCCAGCAGGTTGGACTTGAACACTGAAGCTTTCTTT.

This rearrangement joins TRBV5-4 to TRBJ2-1; the match to TRBD2 covers 8 bases. Looked up from germline, CDR1 is SGHNT and CDR2 is YYREEE (reference sequence). This CDR3 has 14 amino acids. With 4 bases clipped from V and 6 bases from J, the junction kept 6 bases outside the gene matches. CDR3 residues: CASSLGLVFNEQFF. In DNA, the CDR3 is TGTGCCAGCAGCCTGGGACTAGTATTCAATGAGCAGTTCTTC.

The gene calls are TRBV2 and TRBJ1-2, with 7 bases lining up with TRBD1. The germline V gene has CDR1 SNHLY and CDR2 FYNNEI. Unmatched junction bases numbered 3, after V lost 3 bases and J lost 5 bases. The CDR3 has 13 residues. This CDR3 reads CASSDTGVYGYTF. For the CDR3, the DNA is TGTGCCAGCAGTGACACAGGGGTTTATGGCTACACCTTC.

CDR3 nucleotide sequence: TGTGCCAGCAGAATGGGACAGGGTTTAGATACGCAGTATTTT. It specifies CASRMGQGLDTQYF. V usage is TRBV27 and J usage is TRBJ2-3; TRBD1 matches at 9 bases. With V trimmed by 6 bases and J by 5 bases, 6 bases remained unmatched. This CDR3 is 14 amino acids long. Germline loops: CDR1 MNHEY, CDR2 SMNVEV (reference sequence).